This record looks at one T cell receptor (beta chain) sequence and its context. The data derive from a study of blood T cell repertoires in COVID-19. V was cut by 4 bases and J by 7 bases, with 16 bases left in between. CDR1 and CDR2 (germline): MNHEY, SVGAGI. CDR3 size: 14 residues. Assay: immunoSEQ multiplex PCR; the TCRdb copy retains only in-frame clones and omits some. The repertoire has 200,000 to 300,000 clones, 75% to 95% of them found once; the top ten carry approximately 2.6%. This sequence originates from a person aged 18 to 29 with COVID-19, enrolled during active disease. The gene calls are TRBV6-5 and TRBJ2-5, with D possibly being TRBD2 (6 bases). Sequencing used peripheral blood. The CDR3 DNA is TGTGCCAGCAGTTTCTCGTGGGACTCGGGGACCCAGTACTTC. It codes for CASSFSWDSGTQYF.